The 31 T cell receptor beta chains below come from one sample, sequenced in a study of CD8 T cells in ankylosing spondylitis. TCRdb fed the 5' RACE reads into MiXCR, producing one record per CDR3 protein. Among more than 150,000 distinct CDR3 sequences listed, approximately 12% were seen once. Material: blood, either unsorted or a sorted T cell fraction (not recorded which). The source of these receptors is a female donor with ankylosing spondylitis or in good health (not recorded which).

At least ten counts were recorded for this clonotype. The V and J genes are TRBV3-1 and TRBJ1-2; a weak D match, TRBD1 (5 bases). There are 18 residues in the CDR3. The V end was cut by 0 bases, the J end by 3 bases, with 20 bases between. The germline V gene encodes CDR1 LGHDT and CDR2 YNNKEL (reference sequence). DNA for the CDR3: TGTGCCAGCAGCCAAGATTGGGGCAGGGAGTACATCGACTATGGCTACACCTTC. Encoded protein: CASSQDWGREYIDYGYTF.

DNA for the CDR3: TGTGCCAGCAGTCCGCCACTACGCGGGAGCTACCAAGAGACCCAGTACTTC. It is translated as CASSPPLRGSYQETQYF. This chain uses TRBV28 with TRBJ2-5; TRBD2 matches 7 bases. The CDR3 extends over 17 amino acids. J lost 0 bases, V lost 5 bases, and 12 bases had no gene match. CDR1 MDHEN and CDR2 SYDVKM come from the germline V gene.

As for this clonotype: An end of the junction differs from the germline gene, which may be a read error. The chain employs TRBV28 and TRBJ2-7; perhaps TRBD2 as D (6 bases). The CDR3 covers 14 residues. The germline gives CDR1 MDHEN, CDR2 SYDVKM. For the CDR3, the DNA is TGTGCCAGCACCTCGGGGACTTCTTCCTACGAGCAGTGCTTC. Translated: CASTSGTSSYEQCF. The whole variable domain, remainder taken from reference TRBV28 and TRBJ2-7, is DVKVTQSSRYLVKRTGEKVFLECVQDMDHENMFWYRQDPGLGLRLIYFSYDVKMKEKGDIPEGYSVSREKKERFSLILESASTNQTSMYLCASTSGTSSYEQCFGPGTRLTVT.

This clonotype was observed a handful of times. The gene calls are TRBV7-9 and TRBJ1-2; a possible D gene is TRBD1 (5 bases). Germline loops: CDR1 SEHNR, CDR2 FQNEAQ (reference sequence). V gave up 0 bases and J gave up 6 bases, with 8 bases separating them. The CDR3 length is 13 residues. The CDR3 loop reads CASSLAQGNGYTF. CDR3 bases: TGTGCCAGCAGCTTAGCGCAGGGAAATGGCTACACCTTC.

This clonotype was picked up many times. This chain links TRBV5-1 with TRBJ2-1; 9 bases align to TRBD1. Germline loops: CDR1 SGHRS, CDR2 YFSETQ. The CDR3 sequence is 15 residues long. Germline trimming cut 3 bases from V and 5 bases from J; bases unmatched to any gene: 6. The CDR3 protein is CASSSSTGGHNEQFF. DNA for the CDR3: TGCGCCAGCAGCTCCTCGACAGGGGGTCACAATGAGCAGTTCTTC.

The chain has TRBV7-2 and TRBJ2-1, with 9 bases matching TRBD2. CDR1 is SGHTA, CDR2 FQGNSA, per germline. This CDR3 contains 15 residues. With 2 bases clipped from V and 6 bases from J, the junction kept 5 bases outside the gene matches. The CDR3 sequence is CASSLPTSGTNEQFF. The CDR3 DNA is TGTGCCAGCAGCTTACCGACTAGCGGTACCAATGAGCAGTTCTTC.

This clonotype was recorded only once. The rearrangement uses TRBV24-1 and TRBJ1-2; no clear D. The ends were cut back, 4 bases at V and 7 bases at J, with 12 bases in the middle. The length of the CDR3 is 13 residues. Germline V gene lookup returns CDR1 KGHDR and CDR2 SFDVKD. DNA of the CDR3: TGTGCCACCAGTGACCCCTCTGGATTTGGCTACACCTTC. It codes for CATSDPSGFGYTF.

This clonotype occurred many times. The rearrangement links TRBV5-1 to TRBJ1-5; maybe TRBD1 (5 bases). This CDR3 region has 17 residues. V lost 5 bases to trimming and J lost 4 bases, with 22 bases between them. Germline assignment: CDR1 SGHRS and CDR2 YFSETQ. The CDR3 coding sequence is TGCGCCAGCAGTGCCGGGACCGAGTATGGTGCTAATCAGCCCCAGCATTTT. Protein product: CASSAGTEYGANQPQHF.

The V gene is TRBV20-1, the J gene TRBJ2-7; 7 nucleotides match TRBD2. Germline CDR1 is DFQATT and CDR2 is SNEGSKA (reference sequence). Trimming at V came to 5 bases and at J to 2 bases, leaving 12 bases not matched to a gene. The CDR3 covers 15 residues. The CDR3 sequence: CSASHSTSATYEQYF. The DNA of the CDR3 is TGCAGTGCTTCTCACAGCACTAGCGCAACCTACGAGCAGTACTTC.

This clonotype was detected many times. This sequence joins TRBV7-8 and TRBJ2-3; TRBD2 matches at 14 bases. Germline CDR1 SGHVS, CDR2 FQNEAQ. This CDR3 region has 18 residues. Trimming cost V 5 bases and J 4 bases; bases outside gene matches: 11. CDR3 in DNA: TGTGCCAGCAGCGCTCGACTAGCGGGAGGGCCTACGGCAGATACGCAGTATTTT. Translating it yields CASSARLAGGPTADTQYF. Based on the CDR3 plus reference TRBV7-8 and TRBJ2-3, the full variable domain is GAGVSQSPRYKVAKRGQDVALRCDPISGHVSLFWYQQALGQGPEFLTYFQNEAQLDKSGLPSDRFFAERPEGSVSTLKIQRTQQEDSAVYLCASSARLAGGPTADTQYFGPGTRLTVL.

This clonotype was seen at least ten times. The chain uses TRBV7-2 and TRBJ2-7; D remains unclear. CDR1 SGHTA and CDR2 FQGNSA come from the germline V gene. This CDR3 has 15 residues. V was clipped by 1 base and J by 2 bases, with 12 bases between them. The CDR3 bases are TGTGCCAGCAGCTTAGGTGGGGTGAGCACCTACGAGCAGTACTTC. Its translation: CASSLGGVSTYEQYF.

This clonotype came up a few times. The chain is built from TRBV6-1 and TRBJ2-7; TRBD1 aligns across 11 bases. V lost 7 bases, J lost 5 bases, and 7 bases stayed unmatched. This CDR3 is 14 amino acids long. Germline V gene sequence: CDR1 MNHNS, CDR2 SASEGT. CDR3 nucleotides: TGTGCCAGCAAGCGGACAGGGGGCGCGGACGAGCAGTACTTC. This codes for CASKRTGGADEQYF.

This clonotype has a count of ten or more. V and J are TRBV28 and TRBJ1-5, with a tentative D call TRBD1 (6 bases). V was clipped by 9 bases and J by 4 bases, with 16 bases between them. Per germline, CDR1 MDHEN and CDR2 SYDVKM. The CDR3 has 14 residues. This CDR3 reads CASRGGGENQPQHF. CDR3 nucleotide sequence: TGTGCCAGTCGGGGGGGGGGCGAGAATCAGCCCCAGCATTTT.

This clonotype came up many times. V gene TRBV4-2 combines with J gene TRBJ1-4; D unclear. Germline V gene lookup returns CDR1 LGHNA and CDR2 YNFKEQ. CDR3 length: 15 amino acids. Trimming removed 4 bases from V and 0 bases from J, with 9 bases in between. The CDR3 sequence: CASSLTRSTNEKLFF. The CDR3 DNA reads TGTGCCAGCAGCCTCACACGTTCAACTAATGAAAAACTGTTTTTT.

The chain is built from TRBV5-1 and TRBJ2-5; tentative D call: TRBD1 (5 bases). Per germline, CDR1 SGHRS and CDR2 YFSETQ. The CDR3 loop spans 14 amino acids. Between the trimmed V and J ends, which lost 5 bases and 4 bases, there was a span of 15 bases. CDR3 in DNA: TGCGCCAGCAGTCGGCAGGGTGATCGAGAGACCCAGTACTTC. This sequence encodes CASSRQGDRETQYF. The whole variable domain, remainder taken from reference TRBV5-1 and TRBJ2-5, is KAGVTQTPRYLIKTRGQQVTLSCSPISGHRSVSWYQQTPGQGLQFLFEYFSETQRNKGNFPGRFSGRQFSNSRSEMNVSTLELGDSALYLCASSRQGDRETQYFGPGTRLLVL.

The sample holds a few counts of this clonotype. CDR3: CASSQGDRPYGYTF. Here the CDR3 DNA reads TGTGCCAGCAGCCAAGGGGACAGGCCCTATGGCTACACCTTC. The chain links TRBV4-2 to TRBJ1-2; 8 bases align to TRBD1. Per germline, CDR1 LGHNA and CDR2 YNFKEQ. CDR3 length equals 14 residues. V shed 1 base, J shed 4 bases, and the junction held 2 bases outside the gene matches.

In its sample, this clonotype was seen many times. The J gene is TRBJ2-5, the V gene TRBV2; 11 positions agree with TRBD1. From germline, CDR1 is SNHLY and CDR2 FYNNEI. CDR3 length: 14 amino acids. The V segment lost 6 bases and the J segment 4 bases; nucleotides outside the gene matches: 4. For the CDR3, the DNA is TGTGCCAGCAGCACCGGGACAGGGGGAGAGACCCAGTACTTC. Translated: CASSTGTGGETQYF.

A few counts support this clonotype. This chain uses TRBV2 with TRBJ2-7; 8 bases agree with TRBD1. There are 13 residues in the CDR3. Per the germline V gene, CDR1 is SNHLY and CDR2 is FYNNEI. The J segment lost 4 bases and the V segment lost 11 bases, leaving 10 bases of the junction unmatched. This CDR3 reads CACLGRTGYEQYF. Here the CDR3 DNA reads TGTGCCTGCCTTGGCAGGACAGGGTACGAGCAGTACTTC.

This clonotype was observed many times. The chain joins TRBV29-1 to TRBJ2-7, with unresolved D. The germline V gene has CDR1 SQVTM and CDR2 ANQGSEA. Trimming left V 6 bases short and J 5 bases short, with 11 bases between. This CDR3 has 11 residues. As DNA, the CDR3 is TGCAGCGTCGCCACGGTCAACGAGCAGTACTTC. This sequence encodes CSVATVNEQYF.

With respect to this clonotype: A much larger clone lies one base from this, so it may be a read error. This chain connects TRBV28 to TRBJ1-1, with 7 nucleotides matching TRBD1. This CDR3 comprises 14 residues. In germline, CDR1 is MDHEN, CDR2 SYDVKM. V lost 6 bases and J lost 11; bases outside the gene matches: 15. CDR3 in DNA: TGTGCCAGCAGAGGAAGGGGGCTTATCGTAAAGGCTTTCTTT. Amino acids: CASRGRGLIVKAFF. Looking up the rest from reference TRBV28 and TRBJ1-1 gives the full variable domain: DVKVTQSSRYLVKRTGEKVFLECVQDMDHENMFWYRQDPGLGLRLIYFSYDVKMKEKGDIPEGYSVSREKKERFSLILESASTNQTSMYLCASRGRGLIVKAFFGQGTRLTVV.

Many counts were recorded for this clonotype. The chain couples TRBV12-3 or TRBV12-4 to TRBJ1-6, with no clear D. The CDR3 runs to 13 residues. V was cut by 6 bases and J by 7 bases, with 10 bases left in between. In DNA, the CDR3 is TGTGCCAGCAGGCTACTTCGGAATTCACCCCTCCACTTT. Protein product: CASRLLRNSPLHF.

The CDR3 nucleotides are TGCGCCAGCAGCCAAGCGGGGGGAGGGTACACTGAAGCTTTCTTT. Its translation is CASSQAGGGYTEAFF. This rearrangement joins TRBV4-1 to TRBJ1-1; a possible D gene is TRBD1 (5 bases). Per the germline V gene, CDR1 is MGHRA and CDR2 is YSYEKL. This CDR3 spans 15 amino acids. Trimming pared 1 base from V and 3 bases from J, leaving 12 bases between.

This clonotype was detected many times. For the CDR3, the DNA is TGTGCCAGCAGCAACACGGGGAGGGGAAGGAGAAACACCATATATTTT. This codes for CASSNTGRGRRNTIYF. The rearrangement links TRBV7-2 to TRBJ1-3, with D possibly being TRBD1 (5 bases). Germline loops: CDR1 SGHTA, CDR2 FQGNSA. The CDR3 loop spans 16 amino acids. V was shortened by 5 bases and J by 5 bases, with 19 bases between the two germline ends.

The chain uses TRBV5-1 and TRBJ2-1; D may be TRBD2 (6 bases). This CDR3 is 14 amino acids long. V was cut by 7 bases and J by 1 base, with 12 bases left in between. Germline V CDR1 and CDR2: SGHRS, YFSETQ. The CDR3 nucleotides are TGCGCCAGCGGACCCGGGACTTCCTACAATGAGCAGTTCTTC. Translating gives CASGPGTSYNEQFF.

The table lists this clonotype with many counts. CDR3 coding DNA: TGTGCCAGCAGGCTAGCGGGCCCTCTATACGAGCAGTACTTC. Translating it yields CASRLAGPLYEQYF. V and J are TRBV27 and TRBJ2-7; 8 nucleotides line up with TRBD2. CDR3 length: 14 residues. Per germline, CDR1 MNHEY and CDR2 SMNVEV (reference sequence). V trimming: 6 bases; J trimming: 4 bases; junction bases outside the gene matches: 8.

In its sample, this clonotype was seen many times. The chain's CDR3 is CASSLTGLAYEQYF. CDR3 in DNA: TGTGCCAGCAGTTTAACTGGCTTAGCCTACGAGCAGTACTTC. The chain carries TRBV27 and TRBJ2-7; D is ambiguous. The V gene lost 2 bases and the J gene lost 2 bases, with 10 bases spanning the gap. Germline CDR1 MNHEY, CDR2 SMNVEV (reference sequence). The CDR3 is 14 amino acids.

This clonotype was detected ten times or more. CDR3 sequence reads: CASSQERGPNSGANVLTF. CDR3 in DNA: TGCGCCAGCAGCCAAGAACGGGGACCCAACTCTGGGGCCAACGTCCTGACTTTC. The chain recombines TRBV4-3 with TRBJ2-6; D assignment may be TRBD1 or TRBD2 (5 bases each). V was shortened by 0 bases and J by 0 bases, with 12 bases between the two germline ends. The CDR3 runs 18 residues. The germline CDR1 and CDR2 sequences are LGHNA and YSLEER.

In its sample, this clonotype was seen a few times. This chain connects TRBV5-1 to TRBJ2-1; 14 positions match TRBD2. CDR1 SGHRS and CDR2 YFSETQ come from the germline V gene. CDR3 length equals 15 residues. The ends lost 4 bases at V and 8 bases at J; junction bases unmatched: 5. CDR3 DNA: TGCGCCAGCAGCACGGGACTAGCGGGAGTCGATGAGCAGTTCTTC. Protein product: CASSTGLAGVDEQFF.

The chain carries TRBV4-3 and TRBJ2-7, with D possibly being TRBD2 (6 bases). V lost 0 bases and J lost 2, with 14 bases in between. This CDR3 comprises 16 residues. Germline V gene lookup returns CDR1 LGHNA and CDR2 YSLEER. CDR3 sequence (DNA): TGCGCCAGCAGCCAAGACGAGACTAGGCTTCCCTACGAGCAGTACTTC. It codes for CASSQDETRLPYEQYF.

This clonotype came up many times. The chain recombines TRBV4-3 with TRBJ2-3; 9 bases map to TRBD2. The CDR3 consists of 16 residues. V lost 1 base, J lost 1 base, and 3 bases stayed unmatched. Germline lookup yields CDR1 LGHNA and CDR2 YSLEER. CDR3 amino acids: CASSQGLADRTDTQYF. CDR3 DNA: TGCGCCAGCAGCCAAGGACTAGCGGACCGCACAGATACGCAGTATTTT.

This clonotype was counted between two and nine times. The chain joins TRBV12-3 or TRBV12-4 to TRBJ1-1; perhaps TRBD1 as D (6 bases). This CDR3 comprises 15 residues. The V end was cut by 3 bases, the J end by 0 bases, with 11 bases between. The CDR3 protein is CASSLGRGMNTEAFF. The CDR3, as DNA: TGTGCCAGCAGTTTGGGCAGGGGCATGAACACTGAAGCTTTCTTT.